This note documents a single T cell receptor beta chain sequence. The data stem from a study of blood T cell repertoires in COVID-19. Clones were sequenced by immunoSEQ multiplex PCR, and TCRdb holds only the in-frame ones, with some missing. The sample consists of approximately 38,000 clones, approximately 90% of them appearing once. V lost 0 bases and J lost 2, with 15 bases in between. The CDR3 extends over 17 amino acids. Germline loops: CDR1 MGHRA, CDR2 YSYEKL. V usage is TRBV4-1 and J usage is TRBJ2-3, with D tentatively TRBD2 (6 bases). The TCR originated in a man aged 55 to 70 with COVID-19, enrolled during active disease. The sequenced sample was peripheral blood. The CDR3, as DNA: TGCGCCAGCAGCCAAGACCGAGGGGAGGTAAACACAGATACGCAGTATTTT. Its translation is CASSQDRGEVNTDTQYF.